The entry below describes one TCR beta chain. Antigen unknown. This CDR3 fails to terminate in the conserved phenylalanine or tryptophan, so it likely reflects a read error. TCRdb recomputed calls from the multiplex PCR reads with MiXCR, one row per CDR3 protein. The sample carries 270,000 or so distinct CDR3 sequences, over 30% recorded once. These data come from a study of breast tumors, draining lymph nodes, adjacent tissues. Axillary draining lymph nodes of breast cancer patients supplied the node samples. Germline assignment: CDR1 SGHDT and CDR2 YYEEEE. The CDR3 extends over 14 amino acids. The ends were cut back, 2 bases at V and 0 bases at J, with 7 bases in the middle. Findings and limits, study-wide: Most tumor T cells seemingly derive from lymph node, then expand in tumor.

The sequenced material came from axillary lymph node tissue. The V gene is TRBV5-6, the J gene TRBJ2-3; D call uncertain. The receptor was isolated from a female donor with breast cancer. Some clones in this sample may be carry-over from other donors' samples. As DNA, the CDR3 is TGTGCCAGCAGCTTTGGAGCTAGCACAGATACGCAGTATCTT. Translated, it gives CASSFGASTDTQYL.